The TCR beta chain described here comes from a study of blood T cell repertoires in COVID-19. Self-reported history from a screening survey and questionnaire set each donor's cohort. Recovered Cohort 3 donors showed two negative PCRs, clearance, or symptom resolution. The method was immunoSEQ multiplex PCR; TCRdb's version includes in-frame clones alone and lacks a portion of them. Among approximately 390,000 clones listed, around nine tenths were seen once. Germline lookup yields CDR1 SEHNR and CDR2 FQNEAQ (reference sequence). CDR3 length: 13 amino acids. J gave up 6 bases and V 6 bases, and 8 bases lay outside the gene matches. This clone occurred a few times.

The sequencing input was PBMCs or T cells enriched from blood (not recorded which). This clonotype was sampled from a woman aged 45-65 years who had recovered from COVID-19. This chain connects TRBV7-9 to TRBJ2-7, with 7 nucleotides matching TRBD1. The CDR3 protein is CASRSGTAAEQYF. The DNA for the CDR3 is TGTGCCAGCAGATCCGGGACAGCGGCCGAGCAGTACTTC.